Listed below are T cell receptor beta chains from one sample, sequenced in a study of monozygotic twins with inflammatory bowel disease. TCRdb reanalyzed the 5' RACE reads, giving one entry per CDR3 protein sequence and no DNA. The sample is made up of roughly 160,000 distinct CDR3 sequences, and the top ten hold 2.4% of it. Sequenced: blood. All receptors come from a human donor with ulcerative colitis or Crohn's disease, or a healthy co-twin of an affected twin (not recorded which). Both conserved end residues are part of each CDR3.

cdr3_length: 14
j_call: TRBJ2-3
v_call: TRBV18
cdr3_aa: CASSPPQHTDTQYF

cdr3_length: 15
j_call: TRBJ2-7
v_call: TRBV5-1
cdr3_aa: CASSLGAGDPYEQYF

cdr3_length: 14
j_call: TRBJ2-7
v_call: TRBV5-1
cdr3_aa: CASSPPGWTYEQYF

cdr3_length: 16
j_call: TRBJ2-7
v_call: TRBV5-1
cdr3_aa: CASSLLTGGSSYEQYF

cdr3_length: 14
j_call: TRBJ2-7
v_call: TRBV11-2
cdr3_aa: CASSLDMEGYEQYF

cdr3_length: 16
j_call: TRBJ2-3
v_call: TRBV20-1
cdr3_aa: CSANPGADSGTDTQYF

cdr3_length: 16
j_call: TRBJ1-4
v_call: TRBV11-2
cdr3_aa: CASSLDPTILNEKLFF

cdr3_length: 15
j_call: TRBJ1-1
v_call: TRBV11-2
cdr3_aa: CASSHGTGMNTEAFF

cdr3_length: 12
j_call: TRBJ2-1
v_call: TRBV29-1
cdr3_aa: CSVNPDYNEQFF

cdr3_length: 13
j_call: TRBJ1-1
v_call: TRBV20-1
cdr3_aa: CSAYRTLNTEAFF

cdr3_length: 16
j_call: TRBJ1-3
v_call: TRBV12-3/TRBV12-4
cdr3_aa: CASSPRGVGSGNTIYF

cdr3_length: 17
j_call: TRBJ1-5
v_call: TRBV20-1
cdr3_aa: CSARPSGGRGGNQPQHF

cdr3_length: 14
j_call: TRBJ1-5
v_call: TRBV19
cdr3_aa: CASSTGTGNQPQHF

cdr3_length: 19
j_call: TRBJ2-1
v_call: TRBV20-1
cdr3_aa: CSAKRGDLAGVRSYNEQFF

cdr3_length: 13
j_call: TRBJ1-4
v_call: TRBV20-1
cdr3_aa: CSASGGAFEKLFF

cdr3_length: 15
j_call: TRBJ2-5
v_call: TRBV7-8
cdr3_aa: CASSYRAGWQETQYF

cdr3_length: 15
j_call: TRBJ2-5
v_call: TRBV7-2
cdr3_aa: CASSPFPGGGGTQYF

cdr3_length: 13
j_call: TRBJ1-1
v_call: TRBV12-3/TRBV12-4
cdr3_aa: CASSMGEDTEAFF

cdr3_length: 14
j_call: TRBJ1-1
v_call: TRBV13
cdr3_aa: CASSRGGPATEAFF

cdr3_length: 16
j_call: TRBJ2-5
v_call: TRBV4-1
cdr3_aa: CASSQPGRRTQETQYF

cdr3_length: 16
j_call: TRBJ2-1
v_call: TRBV7-3
cdr3_aa: CASSLGGGLEYNEQFF

cdr3_length: 16
j_call: TRBJ2-2
v_call: TRBV2
cdr3_aa: CASSESGEENTGELFF

cdr3_length: 12
j_call: TRBJ1-5
v_call: TRBV12-3/TRBV12-4
cdr3_aa: CASGTGYQPQHF

cdr3_length: 15
j_call: TRBJ1-1
v_call: TRBV18
cdr3_aa: CASSLSGGVDTEAFF

cdr3_length: 14
j_call: TRBJ2-5
v_call: TRBV7-2
cdr3_aa: CASSYETVQETQYF

cdr3_length: 17
j_call: TRBJ2-3
v_call: TRBV4-1
cdr3_aa: CASSQVYREQGFDTQYF

cdr3_length: 14
j_call: TRBJ2-2
v_call: TRBV18
cdr3_aa: CASSRDSSTGELFF

cdr3_length: 14
j_call: TRBJ2-7
v_call: TRBV7-8
cdr3_aa: CASSLRGAVYEQYF

cdr3_length: 13
j_call: TRBJ2-3
v_call: TRBV6-2/TRBV6-3
cdr3_aa: CASRRHRTDTQYF

cdr3_length: 15
j_call: TRBJ1-1
v_call: TRBV7-3
cdr3_aa: CASSLGQGRSTEAFF

cdr3_length: 22
j_call: TRBJ1-4
v_call: TRBV5-1
cdr3_aa: CASSSLPWDTSFLLPTNEKLFF

cdr3_length: 14
j_call: TRBJ2-7
v_call: TRBV24-1
cdr3_aa: CATSDPRSGYEQYF

cdr3_length: 14
j_call: TRBJ1-1
v_call: TRBV20-1
cdr3_aa: CSARGDRDWTEAFF

cdr3_length: 18
j_call: TRBJ2-3
v_call: TRBV4-1
cdr3_aa: CASSPRPGLAGREDTQYF

cdr3_length: 20
j_call: TRBJ2-1
v_call: TRBV11-1
cdr3_aa: CASSFPLSRREGVPYNEQFF

cdr3_length: 17
j_call: TRBJ2-3
v_call: TRBV12-3/TRBV12-4
cdr3_aa: CASSSDLAGPSTDTQYF